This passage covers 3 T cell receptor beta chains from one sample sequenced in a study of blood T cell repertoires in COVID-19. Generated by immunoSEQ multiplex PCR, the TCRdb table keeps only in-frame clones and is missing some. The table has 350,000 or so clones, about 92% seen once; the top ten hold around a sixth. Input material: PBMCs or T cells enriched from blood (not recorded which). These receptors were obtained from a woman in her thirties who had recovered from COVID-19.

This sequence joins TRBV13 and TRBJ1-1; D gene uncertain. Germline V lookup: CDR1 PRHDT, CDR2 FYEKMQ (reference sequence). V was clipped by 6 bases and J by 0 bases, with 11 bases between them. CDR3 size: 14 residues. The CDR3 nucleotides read TGTGCCAGCAGGGAGAGCAACGTGAACACTGAAGCTTTCTTT. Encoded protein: CASRESNVNTEAFF.

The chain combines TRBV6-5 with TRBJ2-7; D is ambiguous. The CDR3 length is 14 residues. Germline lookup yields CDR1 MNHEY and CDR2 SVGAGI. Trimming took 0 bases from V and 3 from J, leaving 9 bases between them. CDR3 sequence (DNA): TGTGCCAGCAGTTACTCTACCAACAACTACGAGCAGTACTTC. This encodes CASSYSTNNYEQYF.

Written as DNA, the CDR3 is TGCAGCGTTCCCCAAGAGGGGGGGACTGGCTACACCTTC. The encoded protein is CSVPQEGGTGYTF. This rearrangement joins TRBV29-1 to TRBJ1-2; perhaps TRBD1 as D (6 bases). CDR3 length equals 13 residues. The germline gives CDR1 SQVTM, CDR2 ANQGSEA. V dropped 5 bases and J dropped 7 bases, with 17 bases sitting between them.